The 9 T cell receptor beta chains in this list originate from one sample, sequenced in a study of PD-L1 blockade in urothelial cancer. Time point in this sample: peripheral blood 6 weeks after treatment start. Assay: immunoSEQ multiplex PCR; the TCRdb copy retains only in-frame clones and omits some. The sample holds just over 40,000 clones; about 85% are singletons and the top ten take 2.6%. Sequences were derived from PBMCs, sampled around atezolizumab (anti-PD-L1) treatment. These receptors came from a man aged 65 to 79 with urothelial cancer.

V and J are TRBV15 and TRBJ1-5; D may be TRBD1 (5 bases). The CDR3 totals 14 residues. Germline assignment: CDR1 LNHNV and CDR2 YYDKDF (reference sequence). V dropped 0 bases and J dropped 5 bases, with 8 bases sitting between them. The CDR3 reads CATSREEGYQPQHF. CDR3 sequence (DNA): TGTGCCACCAGCAGAGAGGAGGGGTATCAGCCCCAGCATTTT.

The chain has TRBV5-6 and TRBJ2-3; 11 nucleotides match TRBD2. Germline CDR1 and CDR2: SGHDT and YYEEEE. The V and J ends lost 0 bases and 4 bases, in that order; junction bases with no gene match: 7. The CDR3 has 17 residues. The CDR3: CASSLAVASGRPDTQYF. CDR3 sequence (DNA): TGTGCCAGCAGCTTGGCCGTAGCTAGCGGGAGGCCAGATACGCAGTATTTT.

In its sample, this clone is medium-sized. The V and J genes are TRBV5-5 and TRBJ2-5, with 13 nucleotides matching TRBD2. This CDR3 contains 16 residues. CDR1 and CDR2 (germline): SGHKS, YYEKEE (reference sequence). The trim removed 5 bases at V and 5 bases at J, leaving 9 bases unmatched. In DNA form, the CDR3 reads TGTGCCAGCAGACCCGGACTAGCGGGAGTGGGTGAGACCCAGTACTTC. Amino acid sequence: CASRPGLAGVGETQYF.

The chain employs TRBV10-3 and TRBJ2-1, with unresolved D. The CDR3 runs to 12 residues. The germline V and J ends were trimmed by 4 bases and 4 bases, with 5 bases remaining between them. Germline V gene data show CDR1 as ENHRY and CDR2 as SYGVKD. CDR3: CAISGQYNEQFF. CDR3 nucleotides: TGTGCCATCAGTGGGCAATACAATGAGCAGTTCTTC.

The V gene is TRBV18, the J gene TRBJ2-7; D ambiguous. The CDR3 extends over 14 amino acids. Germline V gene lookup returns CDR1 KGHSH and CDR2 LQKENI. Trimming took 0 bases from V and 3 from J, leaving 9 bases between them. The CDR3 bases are TGTGCCAGCTCACCACCGGCGAGGAACTACGAGCAGTACTTC. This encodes CASSPPARNYEQYF.

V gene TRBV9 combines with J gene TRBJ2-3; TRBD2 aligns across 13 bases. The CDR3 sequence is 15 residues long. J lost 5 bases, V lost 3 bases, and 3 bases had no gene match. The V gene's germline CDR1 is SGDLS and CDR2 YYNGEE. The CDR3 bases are TGTGCCAGCAGCGCACTAGCGGGGGGGAGAGATACGCAGTATTTT. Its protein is CASSALAGGRDTQYF.

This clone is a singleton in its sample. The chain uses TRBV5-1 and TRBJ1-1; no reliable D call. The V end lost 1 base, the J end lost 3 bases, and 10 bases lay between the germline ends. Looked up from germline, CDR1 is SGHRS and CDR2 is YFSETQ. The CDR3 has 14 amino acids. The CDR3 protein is CASSLRVLDTEAFF. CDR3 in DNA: TGCGCCAGCAGCTTGCGGGTCCTGGACACTGAAGCTTTCTTT.

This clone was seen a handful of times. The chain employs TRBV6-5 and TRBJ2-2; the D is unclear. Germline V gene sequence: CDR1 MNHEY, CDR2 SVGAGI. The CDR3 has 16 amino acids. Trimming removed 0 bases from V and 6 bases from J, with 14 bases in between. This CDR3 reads CASSYSVLAWAGELFF. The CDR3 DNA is TGTGCCAGCAGTTACTCGGTGTTAGCATGGGCCGGGGAGCTGTTTTTT.

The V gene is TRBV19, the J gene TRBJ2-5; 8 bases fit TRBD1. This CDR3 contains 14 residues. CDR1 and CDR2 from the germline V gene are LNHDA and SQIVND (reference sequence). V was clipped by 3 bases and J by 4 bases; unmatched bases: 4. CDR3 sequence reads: CASSIQGARETQYF. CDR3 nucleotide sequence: TGTGCCAGTAGTATTCAGGGGGCAAGAGAGACCCAGTACTTC.